A selection of T cell receptor beta chains follows, all from one sample in a study of blood T cell repertoires in COVID-19. Profiling relied on immunoSEQ multiplex PCR, and the TCRdb table lists in-frame clones only, not all of them. Of roughly 250,000 clones in the sample, 70% to 90% were seen once. The material sequenced was peripheral blood. The receptor set was obtained from a woman aged 40 to 50 who had recovered from COVID-19. Each CDR3 is given with its conserved first and last residue. D genes are given only for firm matches. Size tells how often a clone was seen (once, few, many) or the class of an expanded clone, and some rows leave it out.

TRBV6-5,.,TRBJ2-7,.,TGTGCCAGCACCACTACAGGGACCATCTACGAGCAGTACTTC,CASTTTGTIYEQYF
TRBV5-1,.,TRBJ1-4,TRBD1,TGCGCCAGCAGCTTGACGGGCAGGGGGGTAACTAATGAAAAACTGTTTTTT,CASSLTGRGVTNEKLFF
TRBV20-1,.,TRBJ2-3,.,TGCAGAGCAGGGAGGATAGATACGCAGTATTTT,CRAGRIDTQYF
TRBV21-1,.,TRBJ2-7,.,TGTGCCAGCAGCTTAGGCCTCCTGGGACAGGGTCGGTACGAGCAGTACTTC,CASSLGLLGQGRYEQYF
TRBV7-6,once,TRBJ2-2,TRBD2,TGTGCCAGCAGCCCGGGGGGTCTAGCGGGAGAAGCCGGGGAGCTGTTTTTT,CASSPGGLAGEAGELFF
TRBV11-1,.,TRBJ2-6,TRBD1,TGTGCCAGCAGCCCCACAGGGGTCCCTGGGGCCAACGTCCTGACTTTC,CASSPTGVPGANVLTF
TRBV29-1,.,TRBJ2-7,TRBD2,TGCAGCGTTGTAGCGGGAGTCTACGAGCAGTACTTC,CSVVAGVYEQYF
TRBV5-1,.,TRBJ2-2,TRBD1,TGCGCCAGCAGCCCCGACAGGGGGCCTTATGGGGGGGAGCTGTTTTTT,CASSPDRGPYGGELFF
TRBV7-9,.,TRBJ1-1,TRBD1,TGTGCCAGCAGCTGGGGGACAGGGAGCACTGAAGCTTTCTTT,CASSWGTGSTEAFF
TRBV13,.,TRBJ2-3,TRBD1,TGTGCCAGCAGCCTTACCGGGACAGGGGTGGTAGATACGCAGTATTTT,CASSLTGTGVVDTQYF
TRBV19,.,TRBJ2-1,.,TGTGCCAGTAGTATAGAAAGTCCGGTCAGACGGCAGGGGCAATCCAATGAGCAGTTCTTC,CASSIESPVRRQGQSNEQFF
TRBV7-2,.,TRBJ1-5,TRBD1,TGTGCCAGCAGCTTAATGGGACAGGGAATCACTCAGCCCCAGCATTTT,CASSLMGQGITQPQHF
TRBV18,.,TRBJ2-7,.,TGTGCCAGCTCACCGCTTCAGGCGGGGCCGAGCTCCTACGAGCAGTACTTC,CASSPLQAGPSSYEQYF
TRBV19,.,TRBJ2-6,.,TGTGCCAGTAGTATAGATACAGGCTCTGGGGCCAACGTCCTGACTTTC,CASSIDTGSGANVLTF
TRBV20-1,.,TRBJ2-1,TRBD2,TGCAGTGCTAGTATACTAGCGGGATTGTACAATGAGCAGTTCTTC,CSASILAGLYNEQFF
TRBV19,.,TRBJ2-7,TRBD1,TGTGCCAGTAGCCATCTTCGGACAGGGAGGAACGAGCAGTACTTC,CASSHLRTGRNEQYF
TRBV7-2,.,TRBJ2-1,TRBD2,TGTGCCAGCAGCTTAGTAGCGGGGATCCCAAATGAGCAGTTCTTC,CASSLVAGIPNEQFF
TRBV30,.,TRBJ2-1,TRBD2,TGTGCCAGTGGACTAGCGATGATCCACTACAATGAGCAGTTCTTC,CASGLAMIHYNEQFF
TRBV5-4,.,TRBJ2-5,.,TGTGCCAGCAGCTTCAAGCAAGGTCGGGAAGAGACCCAGTACTTC,CASSFKQGREETQYF
TRBV14,.,TRBJ1-3,TRBD1,TGTGCCAGCAGCCTCGACAGGGGGCGAGGAAACACCATATATTTT,CASSLDRGRGNTIYF
TRBV7-2,few,TRBJ1-5,.,TGTGCCAGCAGCCTCACAGGGCGCGGCAATCAGCCCCAGCATTTT,CASSLTGRGNQPQHF
TRBV19,once,TRBJ2-2,TRBD2,TGTGCCAGTAGGCTACTAGCGGGGGTGAACACCGGGGAGCTGTTTTTT,CASRLLAGVNTGELFF